The rows below give T cell receptor gamma chains drawn from one sample of a study of Vγ9Vδ2 T cells in congenital toxoplasmosis. TCRdb re-called the reads via CATT. The sample carries about 130 gamma-chain clones, about 2% recorded once. Sequenced material: gamma-delta T cells from blood. The receptors derive from a child under 10 years old born to a mother with Toxoplasma gondii infection during pregnancy, either congenitally infected or uninfected (not recorded which). Each CDR3 is given with its conserved first and last residue. Each record gives: J gene, V gene, clone size, CDR3 DNA, CDR3 protein. Only part of the rows carry a size: once, few, many, or a class if the clone is expanded.

TRGJ1/TRGJ2	TRGV2	hyperexpanded	TGTGCCACCTGGGACGTCGATTATTATAAGAAACTCTTT	CATWDVDYYKKLF
TRGJP2	TRGV10	large	TGTGCTGCGTGGGATTATCCCCCCCCCAGTAGTGATTGGATCAAGACGTTT	CAAWDYPPPSSDWIKTF
TRGJ1/TRGJ2	TRGV9	hyperexpanded	TGTGCCTTGTGGGAGGTGCGAAAGAAACTCTTT	CALWEVRKKLF
TRGJ1/TRGJ2	TRGV9	large	TGTGCCTTGTGGGAATCAGAACGTAATTATTATAAGAAACTCTTT	CALWESERNYYKKLF
TRGJ1/TRGJ2	TRGV3	hyperexpanded	TGTGCCACCTGGGACAGGCCGAATTATTATAAGAAACTCTTT	CATWDRPNYYKKLF
TRGJP2	TRGV2	large	TGTGCCACCTGGGACGGGCGTCGTGATTGGATCAAGACGTTT	CATWDGRRDWIKTF
TRGJ1/TRGJ2	TRGV2	large	TGTGCCACCTGGGACGGCCAAAATTATTATAAGAAACTCTTT	CATWDGQNYYKKLF
TRGJ1/TRGJ2	TRGV9	large	TGTGCCTTGTGGGAGGACGATTATTATAAGAAACTCTTT	CALWEDDYYKKLF
TRGJ1/TRGJ2	TRGV3	.	.	CATLDRPIIRNSLAVEQHF
TRGJP2	TRGV3	hyperexpanded	TGTGCCACCTGGGACAGGGGGAGTAGTGATTGGATCAAGACGTTT	CATWDRGSSDWIKTF
TRGJP	TRGV9	hyperexpanded	TGTGCCTTGTGGCAAGAGTTGGGCAAAAAAATCAAGGTATTT	CALWQELGKKIKVF
TRGJ1/TRGJ2	TRGV8	large	TGTGCCACTTACTATTATAAGAAACTCTTT	CATYYYKKLF
TRGJ1/TRGJ2	TRGV4	large	TGTGCCACCTGGGATGAGGGCAATTATAAGAAACTCTTT	CATWDEGNYKKLF
TRGJ1/TRGJ2	TRGV9	large	TGTGCCTTCCCCCCGCCGGTAAGACGTTATTATAAGAAACTCTTT	CAFPPPVRRYYKKLF
TRGJ1/TRGJ2	TRGV9	hyperexpanded	TGTGCCTTGTGGGAGGTGGATAAGAAACTCTTT	CALWEVDKKLF
TRGJP1	TRGV2	hyperexpanded	TGTGCCACCTGGAAAGGGGCCACTGGTTGGTTCAAGATATTT	CATWKGATGWFKIF
TRGJ1/TRGJ2	TRGV2	.	.	CATWDSPRIIIRNSLAVEQHF
TRGJ1/TRGJ2	TRGV2	large	TGTGCCACCTGGGACGGCCGTAAGAAACTCTTT	CATWDGRKKLF